This TCR beta chain emerged from a study of blood T cell repertoires in COVID-19. The CDR3 loop spans 16 amino acids. Between the trimmed V and J ends, which lost 2 bases and 0 bases, there was a span of 10 bases. The germline V gene has CDR1 MDHEN and CDR2 SYDVKM. Generated by immunoSEQ multiplex PCR, the TCRdb table keeps only in-frame clones and is missing some. The table records about 140,000 clones, 60% to 85% of them present only once. The specimen sequenced was peripheral blood. J is TRBJ2-2 and V is TRBV28; the D gene is possibly TRBD1 (6 bases). This TCR was recovered from a woman between 55 and 75 years old with acute or convalescent COVID-19. The CDR3 DNA is TGTGCCAGCAGTTTACCGGACAGTCCGAACACCGGGGAGCTGTTTTTT. Amino acids: CASSLPDSPNTGELFF. Looking up the rest from reference TRBV28 and TRBJ2-2 gives the full variable domain: DVKVTQSSRYLVKRTGEKVFLECVQDMDHENMFWYRQDPGLGLRLIYFSYDVKMKEKGDIPEGYSVSREKKERFSLILESASTNQTSMYLCASSLPDSPNTGELFFGEGSRLTVL.